This TCR beta chain came from a study of technical replicates of blood from a handful of donors. Using immunoSEQ multiplex PCR, the repertoire was profiled, and TCRdb retains in-frame clones only, with some absent. This sample has around 70,000 clones; nearly 98% occur once, and the top ten carry approximately 0.21%. Germline V gene lookup returns CDR1 MNHEY and CDR2 SVGAGI. There are 14 residues in the CDR3. Between the trimmed V and J ends, which lost 2 bases and 2 bases, there was a span of 10 bases. The source is a human donor in good health. This chain connects TRBV6-5 to TRBJ2-7; no firm D call. Input material: T cells isolated from PBMCs. CDR3 sequence: CASSYMGSPYEQYF. The DNA for the CDR3 is TGTGCCAGCAGTTACATGGGCAGCCCCTACGAGCAGTACTTC.